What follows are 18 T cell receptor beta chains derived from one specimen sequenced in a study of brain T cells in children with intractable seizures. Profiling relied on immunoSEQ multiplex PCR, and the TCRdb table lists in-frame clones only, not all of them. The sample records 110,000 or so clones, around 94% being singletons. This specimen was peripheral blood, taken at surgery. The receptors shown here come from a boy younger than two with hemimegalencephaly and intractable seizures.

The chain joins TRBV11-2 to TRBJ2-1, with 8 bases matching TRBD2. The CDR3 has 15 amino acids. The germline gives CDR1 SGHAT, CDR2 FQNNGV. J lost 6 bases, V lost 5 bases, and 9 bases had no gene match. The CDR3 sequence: CASSPRTTSGNEQFF. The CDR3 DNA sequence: TGTGCCAGCAGCCCACGGACTACTAGCGGCAATGAGCAGTTCTTC.

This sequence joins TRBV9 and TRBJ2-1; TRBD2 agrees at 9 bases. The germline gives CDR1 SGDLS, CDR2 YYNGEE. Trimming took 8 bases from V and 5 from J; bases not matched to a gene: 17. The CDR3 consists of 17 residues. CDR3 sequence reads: CASSVFPRLAVHNEQFF. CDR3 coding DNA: TGTGCCAGTTCCGTTTTCCCCCGACTAGCGGTACACAATGAGCAGTTCTTC.

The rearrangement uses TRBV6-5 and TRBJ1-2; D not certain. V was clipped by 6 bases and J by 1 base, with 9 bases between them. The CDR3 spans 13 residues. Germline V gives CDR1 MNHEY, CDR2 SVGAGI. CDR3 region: CASRSSHNYGYTF. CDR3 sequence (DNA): TGTGCCAGCAGGTCATCCCATAACTATGGCTACACCTTC.

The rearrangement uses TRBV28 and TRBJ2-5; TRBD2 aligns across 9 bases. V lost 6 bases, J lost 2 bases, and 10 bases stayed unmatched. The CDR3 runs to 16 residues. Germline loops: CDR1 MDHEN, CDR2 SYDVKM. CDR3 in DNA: TGTGCCAGCAGAACCGAAGCGGGAGGTCGTCAAGAGACCCAGTACTTC. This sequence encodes CASRTEAGGRQETQYF.

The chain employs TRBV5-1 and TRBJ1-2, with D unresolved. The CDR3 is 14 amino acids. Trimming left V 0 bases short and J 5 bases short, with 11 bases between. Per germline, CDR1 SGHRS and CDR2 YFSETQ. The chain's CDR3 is CASSLEVVTYGYTF. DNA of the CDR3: TGCGCCAGCAGCTTGGAAGTGGTGACGTATGGCTACACCTTC. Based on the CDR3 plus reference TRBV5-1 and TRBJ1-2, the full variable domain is KAGVTQTPRYLIKTRGQQVTLSCSPISGHRSVSWYQQTPGQGLQFLFEYFSETQRNKGNFPGRFSGRQFSNSRSEMNVSTLELGDSALYLCASSLEVVTYGYTFGSGTRLTVV.

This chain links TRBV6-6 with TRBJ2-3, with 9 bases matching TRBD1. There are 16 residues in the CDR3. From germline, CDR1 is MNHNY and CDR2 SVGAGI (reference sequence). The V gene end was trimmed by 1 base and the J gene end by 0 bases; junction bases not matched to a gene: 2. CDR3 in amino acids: CASSYWGTGSTDTQYF. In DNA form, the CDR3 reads TGTGCCAGCAGTTACTGGGGGACAGGGAGCACAGATACGCAGTATTTT.

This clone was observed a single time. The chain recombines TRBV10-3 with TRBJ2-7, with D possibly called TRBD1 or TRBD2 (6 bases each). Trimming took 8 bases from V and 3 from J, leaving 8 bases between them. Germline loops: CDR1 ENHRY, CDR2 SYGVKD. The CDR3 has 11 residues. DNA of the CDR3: TGTGCCATCGGGGGGCACTACGAGCAGTACTTC. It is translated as CAIGGHYEQYF.

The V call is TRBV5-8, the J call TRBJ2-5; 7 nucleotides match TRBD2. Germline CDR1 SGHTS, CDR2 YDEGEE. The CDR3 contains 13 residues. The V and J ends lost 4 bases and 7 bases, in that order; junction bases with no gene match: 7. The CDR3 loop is CASSLGGSGTQYF. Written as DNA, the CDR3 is TGTGCCAGCAGCCTGGGGGGGTCAGGGACCCAGTACTTC.

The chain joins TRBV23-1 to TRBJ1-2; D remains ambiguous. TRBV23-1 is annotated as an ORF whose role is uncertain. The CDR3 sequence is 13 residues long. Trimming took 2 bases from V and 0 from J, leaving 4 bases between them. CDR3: CASSQTANYGYTF. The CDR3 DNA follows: TGCGCCAGCAGTCAAACAGCTAACTATGGCTACACCTTC.

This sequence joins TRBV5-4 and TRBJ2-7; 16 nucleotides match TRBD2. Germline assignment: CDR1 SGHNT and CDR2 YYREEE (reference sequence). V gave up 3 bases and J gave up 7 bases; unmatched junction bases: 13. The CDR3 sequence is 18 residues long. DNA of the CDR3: TGTGCCAGCAGCTCCCCGGGACTAGCGGGAGGGCCGACGGGGGAGCAGTACTTC. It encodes CASSSPGLAGGPTGEQYF.

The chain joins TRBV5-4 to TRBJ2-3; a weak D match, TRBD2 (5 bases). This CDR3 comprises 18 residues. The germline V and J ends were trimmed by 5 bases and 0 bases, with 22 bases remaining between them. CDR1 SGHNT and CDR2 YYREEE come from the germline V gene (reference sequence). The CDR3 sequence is CASRQETDLATSTDTQYF. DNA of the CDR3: TGTGCCAGCAGGCAAGAAACCGACCTAGCCACTAGCACAGATACGCAGTATTTT.

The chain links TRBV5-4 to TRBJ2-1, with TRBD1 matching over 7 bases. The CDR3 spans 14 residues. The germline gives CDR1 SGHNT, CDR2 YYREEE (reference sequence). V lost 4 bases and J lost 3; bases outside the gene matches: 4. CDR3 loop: CASSPGQFYNEQFF. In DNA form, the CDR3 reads TGTGCCAGCAGCCCGGGACAGTTCTACAATGAGCAGTTCTTC.

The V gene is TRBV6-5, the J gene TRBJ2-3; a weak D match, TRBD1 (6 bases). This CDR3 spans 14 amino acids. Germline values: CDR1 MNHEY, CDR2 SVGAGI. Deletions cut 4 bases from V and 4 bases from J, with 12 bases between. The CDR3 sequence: CASSFGRGSDTQYF. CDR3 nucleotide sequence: TGTGCCAGCAGTTTCGGCAGGGGTTCAGATACGCAGTATTTT.

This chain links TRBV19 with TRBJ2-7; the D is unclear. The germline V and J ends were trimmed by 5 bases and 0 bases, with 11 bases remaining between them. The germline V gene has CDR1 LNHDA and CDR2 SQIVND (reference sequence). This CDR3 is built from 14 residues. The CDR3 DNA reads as TGTGCCAGTAGTGCCCGGATCAGCTCCTACGAGCAGTACTTC. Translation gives CASSARISSYEQYF. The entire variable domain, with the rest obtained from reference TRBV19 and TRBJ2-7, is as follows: DGGITQSPKYLFRKEGQNVTLSCEQNLNHDAMYWYRQDPGQGLRLIYYSQIVNDFQKGDIAEGYSVSREKKESFPLTVTSAQKNPTAFYLCASSARISSYEQYFGPGTRLTVT.

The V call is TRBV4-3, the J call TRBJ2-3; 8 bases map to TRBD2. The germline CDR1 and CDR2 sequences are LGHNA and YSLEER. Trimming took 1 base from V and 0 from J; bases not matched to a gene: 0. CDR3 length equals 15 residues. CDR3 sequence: CASSQASGSTDTQYF. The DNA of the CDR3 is TGCGCCAGCAGCCAAGCTAGCGGGAGCACAGATACGCAGTATTTT.

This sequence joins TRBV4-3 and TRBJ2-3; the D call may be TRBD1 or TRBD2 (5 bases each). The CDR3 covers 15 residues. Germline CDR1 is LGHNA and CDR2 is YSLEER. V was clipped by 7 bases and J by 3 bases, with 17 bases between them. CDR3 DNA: TGCGCCAGCATTCCGGGACCCCGACAGACAGATACGCAGTATTTT. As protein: CASIPGPRQTDTQYF.

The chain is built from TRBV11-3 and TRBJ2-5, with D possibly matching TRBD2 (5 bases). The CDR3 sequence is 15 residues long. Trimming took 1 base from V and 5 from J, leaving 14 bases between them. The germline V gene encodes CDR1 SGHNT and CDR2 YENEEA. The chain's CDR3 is CASSLGPLARETQYF. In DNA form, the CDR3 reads TGTGCCAGCAGCTTAGGTCCCCTAGCCCGGGAGACCCAGTACTTC.

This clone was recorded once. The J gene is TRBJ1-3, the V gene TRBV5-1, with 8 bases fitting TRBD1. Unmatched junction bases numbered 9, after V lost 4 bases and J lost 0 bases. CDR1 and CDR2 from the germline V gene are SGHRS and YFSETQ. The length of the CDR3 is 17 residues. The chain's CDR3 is CASSPGTGPSSGNTIYF. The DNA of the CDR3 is TGCGCCAGCAGCCCCGGGACAGGCCCAAGCTCTGGAAACACCATATATTTT. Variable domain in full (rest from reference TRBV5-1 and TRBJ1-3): KAGVTQTPRYLIKTRGQQVTLSCSPISGHRSVSWYQQTPGQGLQFLFEYFSETQRNKGNFPGRFSGRQFSNSRSEMNVSTLELGDSALYLCASSPGTGPSSGNTIYFGEGSWLTVV.